This record covers a single T cell receptor beta chain. It has no known antigen specificity. There are no base qualities to consult, and no much larger clone falls within one base. In the ViraFEST assay, PBMC were stimulated with viral peptide pools, and TCR sequencing was then used to find antigen-specific CD4+ T cell clonotypes based on their expansion. After around 10 days of culture, CD4+ T cells were isolated with the EasySep CD4+ T cell isolation kit. PCR-confirmed SARS-CoV-2 infection had occurred in convalescent patients between March and December 2020, before the Alpha, Beta and Delta variants emerged in the United States. Each participant got two doses of an mRNA SARS-CoV-2 vaccine, either BNT162b2 or mRNA-1273. Roughly 2 million PBMC per well were cultured in IMDM with about 5.4% human AB serum, around 10 IU/ml IL-2 and gentamicin, plus 10 ug/ml peptides. Half of the culture medium was replaced with fresh IL-2-containing medium on days 3 and 7. Unless noted otherwise, every peptide stimulation condition was grown in triplicate wells. Using Ficoll-Paque Plus gradient centrifugation, PBMC were separated from whole blood and then either used fresh or cryopreserved at -140C. The spike proteins of SARS-CoV-2 and of the common cold coronaviruses HCoV-NL63, HCoV-OC43 and HCoV-229E were spanned by overlapping peptide pools. The QIAamp micro DNA kit was used to extract genomic DNA from the cultured CD4+ T cells.

This entry belongs to a study of vaccination effects on CD4 cells after COVID-19 (dated by TCRdb to the early 2020s). For the wider study: Three convalescent patients were sampled early (day +14) and late (day +241, +227, +161 respectively) after vaccination. Post-vaccine samples across the study were collected a median of 72 days after the second dose, with a range of 14 to 241. In both COVID-19 convalescent patients and infection-naive vaccine recipients, the study compared SARS-CoV-2 spike-specific CD4+ TCR repertoires from before mRNA vaccination with those from after it. Altogether, 10 COVID-19 convalescent patients and a few SARS-CoV-2-naive healthy vaccine recipients made up the full study. Cultures from other donors in the study were sequenced using the Oncomine TCR Beta short-read assay on an Illumina iSeq 100. Overall study outcomes, separate from this receptor: The study was limited by a small number of convalescent patients, and early post-infection timepoints were lacking. Clones induced by infection and clones induced by vaccination both contracted markedly at late timepoints after vaccination, which fits with T cell responses waning over time. For convalescent patients, new clones induced by the vaccine made up most of the post-vaccine spike-reactive repertoire, and these new clones were largely distinct from the clones induced by infection.

The receptor library was made with the immunoSEQ multiplex PCR assay. DNA from the cultured, isolated CD4+ T cells was subjected to TCR beta CDR3 sequencing. Regarding the original processing steps: The analysis removed non-productive TCR sequences, trimmed reads to the CDR3 region, and retained only CDR3s that were 7 or more amino acids long. The MANAFEST web app was used to pick out antigen-specific clonotypes by comparing their expansion in peptide wells with that in reference cultures. For clones to be considered positive, expansion at FDR<0.05 versus reference and all other wells, an odds ratio above 5, and a frequency above 0.1% in two replicate wells were required. Cross-reactive clonotypes were defined as significantly expanded in SARS-CoV-2 spike wells and in at least one common cold coronavirus spike condition. Levenshtein distance calculated with the stringdist R package was used to assess CDR3 similarity, and unrooted trees were constructed with ape in R 3.6.1. This is the immuneACCESS table as TCRdb keeps it, with only in-frame sequences that have V and J called. A part of the clones is gone; compared with another copy, unresolved V genes explain less than half, and the rest is unexplained. That table gives V, J and clone size, and the DNA gave D and trimming. The sample includes roughly 15,000 clones, with over 60% observed a single time. Together, the top ten hold 15% to 25% of the sample.

Sequenced material: CD4+ T cells from PBMCs cultured with SARS-CoV-2 spike peptides, taken after COVID-19 vaccination. The sample's cell subset or site label, in plain terms: SARS-CoV-2 spike overlapping peptide pool stimulation. This sequence originates from a human donor who had a prior SARS-CoV-2 infection.

The CDR3 region: CASSLWKSGRLYNSPLHF. In nucleotide form, the sequence is TGTGCCAGTAGTCTGTGGAAGTCGGGCAGACTGTATAATTCACCCCTCCACTTT. This sequence uses TRBV19 and TRBJ1-6; the D gene assignment is ambiguous. Looking up the germline V gene (reference sequence) yields CDR1 LNHDA and CDR2 SQIVND. Deletion took 5 bases off V and 4 bases off J, with a span of 21 bases between the germline ends. The cysteine opens and the phenylalanine closes a CDR3 of 18 amino acids. Kept here is only the CDR3 DNA, which spans 54 bases and is read in frame from base 1.